Listed below are T cell receptor beta chains from one sample, sequenced in a study of T cell responses to AZD1222 COVID-19 vaccine. The assay was immunoSEQ multiplex PCR, and TCRdb's table has in-frame clones only and misses some. The sample comprises 80,000 to 100,000 clones, approximately 85% of which are singletons, and around 3.5% rests with the top ten. Sequences were derived from peripheral blood, sampled 28 days after the second AZD1222 dose. The origin of the receptors is an adult who received the AZD1222 COVID-19 vaccine. The CDR3 runs from the conserved cysteine through the conserved F or W. A D gene is named only where the DNA matches it firmly. For some rows the clone size is stated as once, few or many, or as a class when expanded; others skip it.

V	size	D	J	DNA	CDR3
TRBV29-1	-	TRBD1	TRBJ1-2	TGCAGCGCCCTGACAGGGAACTATGGCTACACCTTC	CSALTGNYGYTF
TRBV3-1/TRBV3-2	-	-	TRBJ1-5	TGTGCCAGCAGCCAAGATCAGAGTCAAGAGGATCAGCCCCAGCATTTT	CASSQDQSQEDQPQHF
TRBV2	few	-	TRBJ1-2	TGTGCCAGCATAGAAGAGGGCGGCTACACCTTC	CASIEEGGYTF
TRBV3-1/TRBV3-2	-	-	TRBJ1-3	TGTGCCAGCAGCCATTACCGGAACACCATATATTTT	CASSHYRNTIYF
TRBV28	-	-	TRBJ1-2	TGTGCCGGGGAGGGAGGGTTTGGTGGCTACACCTTC	CAGEGGFGGYTF
TRBV19	-	TRBD2	TRBJ2-1	TGTGCCAGTAGTCTTTCTAGCGGGAGGGGGACCTACAATGAGCAGTTCTTC	CASSLSSGRGTYNEQFF
TRBV6-5	-	-	TRBJ1-2	TGTGCCAGCACTCAGACGCAGAATAACTATGGCTACACCTTC	CASTQTQNNYGYTF
TRBV3-1/TRBV3-2	-	-	TRBJ1-5	TGTGCCAGCAGCCAAGATGGTGCCGGGACTCATAATCAGCCCCAGCATTTT	CASSQDGAGTHNQPQHF
TRBV5-1	-	TRBD1	TRBJ2-1	TGCGCCAGCAGCCCAGGGACAGGTTGGGGGGATGAGCAGTTCTTC	CASSPGTGWGDEQFF
TRBV7-9	once	TRBD2	TRBJ2-6	TGTGCCAGCAGCTCATTAGCGGGGGGGCTTTCCGGGGCCAACGTCCTGACTTTC	CASSSLAGGLSGANVLTF
TRBV19	few	TRBD1	TRBJ1-2	TGTGCCAGTAGTACGGGACAGGTGGTGGGCTACACCTTC	CASSTGQVVGYTF
TRBV7-2	once	-	TRBJ2-3	TGTGCCAGCAGCGATACTAGGGCAGATACGCAGTATTTT	CASSDTRADTQYF
TRBV5-6	-	TRBD1	TRBJ2-3	TGTGCCAGCAGCTTGAGGGGGACAGGGGCAGATACGCAGTATTTT	CASSLRGTGADTQYF
TRBV28	-	-	TRBJ2-7	TGTGCCAGCAGTTCTGCCTACGAGCAGTACTTC	CASSSAYEQYF
TRBV5-4	-	TRBD1	TRBJ1-6	TGTGCCAGCAGCTATGGACAGGGGATTTCACCCCTCCACTTT	CASSYGQGISPLHF
TRBV27	-	-	TRBJ1-3	TGTGCCAGCAGGGATGGAAACACCATATATTTT	CASRDGNTIYF
TRBV18	-	-	TRBJ1-3	TGTGCCAGCTCCGTGGACAGCCCGAGCTCTGGAAACACCATATATTTT	CASSVDSPSSGNTIYF
TRBV19	few	-	TRBJ1-1	TGTGCCAGTAGTATAGATGTAAGGGCTTTCTTT	CASSIDVRAFF
TRBV4-1	-	-	TRBJ1-3	TGCGCCAGCAGCAGAATGGGAGGGGAGAGCTCTGGAAACACCATATATTTT	CASSRMGGESSGNTIYF
TRBV7-9	-	TRBD1	TRBJ1-4	TGTGCCAGCAGTTCGACAGGGGCTAATGAAAAACTGTTTTTT	CASSSTGANEKLFF
TRBV3-1/TRBV3-2	-	TRBD1	TRBJ1-5	TGTGCCAGCAGCCAAGGGACAGGGGGCGAGCCCCAGCATTTT	CASSQGTGGEPQHF
TRBV27	-	-	TRBJ1-2	TGTGCCAGCAGTTTTATGCGAGGCTATGGCTACACCTTC	CASSFMRGYGYTF
TRBV28	few	TRBD1	TRBJ1-2	TGTGCCAGCAGTTTCCGCGACAGGGGCCTGGGTTACACCTTC	CASSFRDRGLGYTF
TRBV9	-	-	TRBJ2-2	TGTGCCAGCAGCTCCCTCGGGGAGCTGTTTTTT	CASSSLGELFF
TRBV5-4	-	-	TRBJ2-1	TGTGCCAGTTACGGCTCTCGAGCCCGATACAATGAGCAGTTCTTC	CASYGSRARYNEQFF
TRBV5-4	-	-	TRBJ2-5	TGTGCCAGCAGCTATCCAGGGGAGTCGGAGACCCAGTACTTC	CASSYPGESETQYF
TRBV9	-	TRBD1	TRBJ1-6	TGTGCCAGCAGCGTAGGACTCGACAGGGGTAATTCACCCCTCCACTTT	CASSVGLDRGNSPLHF
TRBV28	-	TRBD1	TRBJ1-6	TGTGCCAGCAGTTTAAGGGGGCGGGTGTCACCCCTCCACTTT	CASSLRGRVSPLHF